This record covers a single T cell receptor beta chain. The assay was immunoSEQ multiplex PCR, and TCRdb's table has in-frame clones only and misses some. The sample records roughly 270,000 clones, around 90% being singletons. The data are from a study of blood T cell repertoires in COVID-19. The ends lost 7 bases at V and 5 bases at J; junction bases unmatched: 2. The CDR3 is 12 amino acids. The germline gives CDR1 ENHRY, CDR2 SYGVKD. The sequenced sample consisted of peripheral blood. The TCR was taken from a man aged 18 to 35 with active or convalescent COVID-19. This chain connects TRBV10-3 to TRBJ1-1, with TRBD1 matching 9 bases. CDR3 sequence (DNA): TGTGCCATCACCGGGACAGGGACTGAAGCTTTCTTT. Encoded protein: CAITGTGTEAFF.